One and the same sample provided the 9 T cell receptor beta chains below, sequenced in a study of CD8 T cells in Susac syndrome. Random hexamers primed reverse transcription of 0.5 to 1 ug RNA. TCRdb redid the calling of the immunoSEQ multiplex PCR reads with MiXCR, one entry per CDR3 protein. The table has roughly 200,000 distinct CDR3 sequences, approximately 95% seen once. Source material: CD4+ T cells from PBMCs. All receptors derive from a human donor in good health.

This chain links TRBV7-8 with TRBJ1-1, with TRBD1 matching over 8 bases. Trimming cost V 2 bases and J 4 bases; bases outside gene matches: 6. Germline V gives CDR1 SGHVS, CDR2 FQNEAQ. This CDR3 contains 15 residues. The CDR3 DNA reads TGTGCCAGCAGCTTAACCCGACAGGGGTTCACTGAAGCTTTCTTT. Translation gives CASSLTRQGFTEAFF.

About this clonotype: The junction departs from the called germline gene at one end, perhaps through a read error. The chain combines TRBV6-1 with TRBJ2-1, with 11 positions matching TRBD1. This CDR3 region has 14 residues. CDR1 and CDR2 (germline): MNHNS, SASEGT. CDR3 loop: CASSEEWTGGRKEF. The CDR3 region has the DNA TGTGCCAGCAGTGAAGAATGGACAGGGGGCCGTAAAGAGTTC.

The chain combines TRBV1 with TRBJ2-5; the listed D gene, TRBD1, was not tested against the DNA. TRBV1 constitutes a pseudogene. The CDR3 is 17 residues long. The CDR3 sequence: CTSSRRPRLAPIKDQYF. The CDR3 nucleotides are TGCACCAGCAGCCGACGCCCCCGACTAGCACCTATCAAGGACCAGTACTTC.

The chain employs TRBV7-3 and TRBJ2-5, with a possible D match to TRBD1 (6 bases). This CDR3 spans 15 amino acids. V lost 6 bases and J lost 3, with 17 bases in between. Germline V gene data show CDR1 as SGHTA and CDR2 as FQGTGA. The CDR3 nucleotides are TGTGCCAGCAGTAGAGCCCCCCGGACAGAAGAGACCCAGTACTTC. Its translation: CASSRAPRTEETQYF.

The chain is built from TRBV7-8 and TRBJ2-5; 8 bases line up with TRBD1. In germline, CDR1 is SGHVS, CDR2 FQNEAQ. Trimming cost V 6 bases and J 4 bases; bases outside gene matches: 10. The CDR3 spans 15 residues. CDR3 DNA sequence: TGTGCCAGCAGTCGGGTACAGGGGGTTCCAGAGACCCAGTACTTC. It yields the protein CASSRVQGVPETQYF.

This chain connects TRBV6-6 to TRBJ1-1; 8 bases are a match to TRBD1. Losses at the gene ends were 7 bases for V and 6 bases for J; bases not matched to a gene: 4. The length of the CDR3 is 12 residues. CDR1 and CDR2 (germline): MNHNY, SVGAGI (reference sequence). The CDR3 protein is CASTPGGSEAFF. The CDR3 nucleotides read TGTGCCAGCACTCCAGGGGGCTCTGAAGCTTTCTTT.

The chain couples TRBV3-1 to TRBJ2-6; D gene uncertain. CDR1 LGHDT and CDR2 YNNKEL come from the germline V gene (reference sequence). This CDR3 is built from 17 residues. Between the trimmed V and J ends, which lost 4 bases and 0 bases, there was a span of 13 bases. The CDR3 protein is CASSLSLTSSGANVLTF. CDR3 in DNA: TGTGCCAGCAGCCTAAGTCTCACGAGCTCTGGGGCCAACGTCCTGACTTTC.

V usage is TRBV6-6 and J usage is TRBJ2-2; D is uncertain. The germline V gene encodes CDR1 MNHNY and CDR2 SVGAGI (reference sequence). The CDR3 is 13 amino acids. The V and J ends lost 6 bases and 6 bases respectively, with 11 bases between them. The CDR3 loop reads CASSFGVAGELFF. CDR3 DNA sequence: TGTGCCAGCAGCTTTGGGGTCGCCGGGGAGCTGTTTTTT.

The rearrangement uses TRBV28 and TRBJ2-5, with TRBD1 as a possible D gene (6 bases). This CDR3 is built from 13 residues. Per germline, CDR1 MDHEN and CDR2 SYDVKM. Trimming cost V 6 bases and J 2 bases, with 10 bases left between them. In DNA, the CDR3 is TGTGCCAGCAGCCAAGACAGGCAAGAGACCCAGTACTTC. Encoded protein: CASSQDRQETQYF. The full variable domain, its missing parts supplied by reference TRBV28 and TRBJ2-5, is DVKVTQSSRYLVKRTGEKVFLECVQDMDHENMFWYRQDPGLGLRLIYFSYDVKMKEKGDIPEGYSVSREKKERFSLILESASTNQTSMYLCASSQDRQETQYFGPGTRLLVL.